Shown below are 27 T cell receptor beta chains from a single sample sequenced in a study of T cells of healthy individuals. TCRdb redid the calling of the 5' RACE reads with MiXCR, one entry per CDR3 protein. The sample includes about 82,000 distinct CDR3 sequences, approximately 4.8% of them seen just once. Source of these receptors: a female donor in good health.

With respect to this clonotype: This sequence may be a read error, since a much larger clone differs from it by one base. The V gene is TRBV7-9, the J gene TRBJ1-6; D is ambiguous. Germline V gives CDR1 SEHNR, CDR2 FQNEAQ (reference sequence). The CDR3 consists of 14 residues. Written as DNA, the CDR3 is TGTGCCAGCAGCTTCCTTTCGGAGCAATCACCCCTCAACTTT. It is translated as CASSFLSEQSPLNF.

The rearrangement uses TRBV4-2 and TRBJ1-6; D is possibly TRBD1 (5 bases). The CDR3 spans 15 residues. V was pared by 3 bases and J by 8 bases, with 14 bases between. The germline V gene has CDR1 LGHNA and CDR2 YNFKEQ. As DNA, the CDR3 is TGTGCCAGCAGCCACTCGGGGCGCGTAGATTCACCCCTCCACTTT. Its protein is CASSHSGRVDSPLHF.

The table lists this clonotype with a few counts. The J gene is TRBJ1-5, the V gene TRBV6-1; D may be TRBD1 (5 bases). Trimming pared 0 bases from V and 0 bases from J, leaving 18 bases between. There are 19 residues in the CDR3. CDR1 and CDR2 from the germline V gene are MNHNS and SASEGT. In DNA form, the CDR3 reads TGTGCCAGCAGTGAAGCCGGGCAGGGCTTAATTTATAGCAATCAGCCCCAGCATTTT. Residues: CASSEAGQGLIYSNQPQHF.

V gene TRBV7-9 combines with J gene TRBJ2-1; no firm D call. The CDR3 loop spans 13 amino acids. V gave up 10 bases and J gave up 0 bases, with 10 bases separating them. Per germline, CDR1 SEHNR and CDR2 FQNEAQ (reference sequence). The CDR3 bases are TGTGCCACGAAGGAGAGCTCCTACAATGAGCAGTTCTTC. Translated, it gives CATKESSYNEQFF.

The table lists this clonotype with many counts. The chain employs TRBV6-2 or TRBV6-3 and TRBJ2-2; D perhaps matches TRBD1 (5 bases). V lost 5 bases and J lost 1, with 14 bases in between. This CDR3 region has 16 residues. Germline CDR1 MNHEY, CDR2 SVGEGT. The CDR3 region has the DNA TGTGCCAGCAGTCCAGGGCCCGTAAGGAACACCGGGGAGCTGTTTTTT. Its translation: CASSPGPVRNTGELFF.

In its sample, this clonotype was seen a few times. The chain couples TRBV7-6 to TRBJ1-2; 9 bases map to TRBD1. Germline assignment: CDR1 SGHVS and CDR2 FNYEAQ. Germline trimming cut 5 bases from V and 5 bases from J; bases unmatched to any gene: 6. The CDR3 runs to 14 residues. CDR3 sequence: CASSPDRGAYGYTF. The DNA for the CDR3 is TGTGCCAGCAGCCCTGACAGGGGGGCGTATGGCTACACCTTC.

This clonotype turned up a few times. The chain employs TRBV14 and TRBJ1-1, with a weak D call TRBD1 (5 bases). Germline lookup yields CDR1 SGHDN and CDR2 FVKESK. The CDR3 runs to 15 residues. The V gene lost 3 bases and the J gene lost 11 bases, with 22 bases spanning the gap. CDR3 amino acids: CASSHIEGPRTGAFF. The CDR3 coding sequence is TGTGCCAGCAGCCATATCGAGGGACCGAGAACCGGGGCTTTCTTT.

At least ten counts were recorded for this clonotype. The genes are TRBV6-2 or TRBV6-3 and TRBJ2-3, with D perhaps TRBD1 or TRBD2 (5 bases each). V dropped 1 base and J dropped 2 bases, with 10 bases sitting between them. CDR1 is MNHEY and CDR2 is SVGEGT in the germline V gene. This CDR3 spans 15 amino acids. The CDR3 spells CASSYYGTPTDTQYF. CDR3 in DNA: TGTGCCAGCAGTTACTACGGGACGCCCACAGATACGCAGTATTTT.

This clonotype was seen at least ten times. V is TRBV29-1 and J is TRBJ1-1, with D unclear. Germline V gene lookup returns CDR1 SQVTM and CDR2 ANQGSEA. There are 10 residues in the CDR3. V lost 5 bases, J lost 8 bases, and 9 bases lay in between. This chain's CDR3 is CSVRSREAFF. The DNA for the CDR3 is TGCAGCGTTAGGTCCCGGGAAGCTTTCTTT. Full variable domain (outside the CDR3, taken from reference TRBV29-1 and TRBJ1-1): SAVISQKPSRDICQRGTSLTIQCQVDSQVTMMFWYRQQPGQSLTLIATANQGSEATYESGFVIDKFPISRPNLTFSTLTVSNMSPEDSSIYLCSVRSREAFFGQGTRLTVV.

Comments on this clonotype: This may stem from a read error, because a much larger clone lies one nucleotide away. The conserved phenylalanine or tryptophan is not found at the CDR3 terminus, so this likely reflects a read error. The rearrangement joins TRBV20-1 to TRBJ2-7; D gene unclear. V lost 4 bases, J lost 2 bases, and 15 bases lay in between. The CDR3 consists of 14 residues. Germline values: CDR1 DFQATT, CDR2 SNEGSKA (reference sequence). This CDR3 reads CSATENPDPYEQYL. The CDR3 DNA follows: TGCAGTGCTACAGAAAACCCTGATCCCTACGAGCAGTACCTC.

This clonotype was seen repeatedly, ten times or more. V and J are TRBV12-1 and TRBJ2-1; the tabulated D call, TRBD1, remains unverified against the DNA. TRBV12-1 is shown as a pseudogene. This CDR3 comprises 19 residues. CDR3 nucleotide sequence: TGTGCCAGGAGGATCTACCTGGGACAGCCGAGTTTACCCTACAATGAGCAGTTCTTC. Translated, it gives CARRIYLGQPSLPYNEQFF.

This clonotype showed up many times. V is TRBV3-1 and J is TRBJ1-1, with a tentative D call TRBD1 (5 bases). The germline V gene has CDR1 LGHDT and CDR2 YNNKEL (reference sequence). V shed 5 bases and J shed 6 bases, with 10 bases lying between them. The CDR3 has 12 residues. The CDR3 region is CASSEGRAEAFF. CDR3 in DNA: TGTGCCAGCAGCGAGGGCAGGGCTGAAGCTTTCTTT. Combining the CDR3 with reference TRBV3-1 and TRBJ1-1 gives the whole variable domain DTAVSQTPKYLVTQMGNDKSIKCEQNLGHDTMYWYKQDSKKFLKIMFSYNNKELIINETVPNRFSPKSPDKAHLNLHINSLELGDSAVYFCASSEGRAEAFFGQGTRLTVV.

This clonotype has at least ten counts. The CDR3 sequence is CASSPWDSGNTIYF. CDR3 in DNA: TGCGCCAGCAGCCCATGGGATTCTGGAAACACCATATATTTT. The chain recombines TRBV5-1 with TRBJ1-3; D call uncertain. Germline CDR1 SGHRS, CDR2 YFSETQ. V lost 4 bases to trimming and J lost 1 base, with 9 bases between them. CDR3 length equals 14 residues. The whole variable domain, filled in from reference TRBV5-1 and TRBJ1-3, reads KAGVTQTPRYLIKTRGQQVTLSCSPISGHRSVSWYQQTPGQGLQFLFEYFSETQRNKGNFPGRFSGRQFSNSRSEMNVSTLELGDSALYLCASSPWDSGNTIYFGEGSWLTVV.

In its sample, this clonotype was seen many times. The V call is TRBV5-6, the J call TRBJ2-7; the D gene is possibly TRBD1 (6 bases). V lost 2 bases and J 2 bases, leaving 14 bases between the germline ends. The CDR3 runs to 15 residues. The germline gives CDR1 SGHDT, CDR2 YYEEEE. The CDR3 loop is CASSFPTGNPYEQYF. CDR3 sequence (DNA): TGTGCCAGCAGCTTCCCGACAGGAAATCCCTACGAGCAGTACTTC.

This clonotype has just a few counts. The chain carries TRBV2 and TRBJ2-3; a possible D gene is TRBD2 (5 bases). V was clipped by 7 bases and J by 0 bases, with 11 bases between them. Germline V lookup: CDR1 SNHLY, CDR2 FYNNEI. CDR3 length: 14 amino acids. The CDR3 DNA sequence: TGTGCCAGCACCGGACTCACTAGCACAGATACGCAGTATTTT. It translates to CASTGLTSTDTQYF.

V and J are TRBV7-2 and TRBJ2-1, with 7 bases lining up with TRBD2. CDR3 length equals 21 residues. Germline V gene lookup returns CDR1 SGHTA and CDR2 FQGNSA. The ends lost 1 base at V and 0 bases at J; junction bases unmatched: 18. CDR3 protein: CASSLDVLAAPGSSSYNEQFF. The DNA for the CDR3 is TGTGCCAGCAGCTTAGATGTGCTAGCGGCTCCAGGCTCTAGCTCCTACAATGAGCAGTTCTTC.

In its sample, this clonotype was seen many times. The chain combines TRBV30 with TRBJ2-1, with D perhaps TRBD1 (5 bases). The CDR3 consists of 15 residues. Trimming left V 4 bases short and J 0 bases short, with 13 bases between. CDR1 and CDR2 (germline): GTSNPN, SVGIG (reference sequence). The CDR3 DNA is TGTGCCTGGAAAGGGGTCTCGAGCTCCTACAATGAGCAGTTCTTC. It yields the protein CAWKGVSSSYNEQFF.

In DNA, the CDR3 is TGTGCCAGCAGTTTTGGACAGCTCAATGAAAAACTGTTTTTT. It codes for CASSFGQLNEKLFF. The chain links TRBV12-3 or TRBV12-4 to TRBJ1-4, with D possibly matching TRBD1 (6 bases). There are 14 residues in the CDR3. V was trimmed by 3 bases and J by 5 bases, leaving 10 bases between them.

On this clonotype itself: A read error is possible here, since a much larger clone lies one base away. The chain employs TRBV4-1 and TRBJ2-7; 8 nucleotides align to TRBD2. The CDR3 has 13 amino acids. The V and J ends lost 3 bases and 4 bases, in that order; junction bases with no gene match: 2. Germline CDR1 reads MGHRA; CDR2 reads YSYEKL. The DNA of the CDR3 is TGCGCCAGCAGCCACCGGGAGGGATACGAGCAGTACTTC. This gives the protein CASSHREGYEQYF.

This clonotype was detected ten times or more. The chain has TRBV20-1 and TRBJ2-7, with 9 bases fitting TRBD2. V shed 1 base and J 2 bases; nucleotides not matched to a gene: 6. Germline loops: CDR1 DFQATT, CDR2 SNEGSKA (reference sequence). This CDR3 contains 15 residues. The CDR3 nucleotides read TGCAGTGCTAGAGTTCTGCGGGAGGGCCCCTACGAGCAGTACTTC. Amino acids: CSARVLREGPYEQYF.

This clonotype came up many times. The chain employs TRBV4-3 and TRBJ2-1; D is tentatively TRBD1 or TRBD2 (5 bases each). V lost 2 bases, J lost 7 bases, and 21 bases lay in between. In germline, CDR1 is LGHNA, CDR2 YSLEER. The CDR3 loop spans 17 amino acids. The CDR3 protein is CASSQWAQGATGNEQFF. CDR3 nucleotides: TGCGCCAGCAGCCAATGGGCCCAGGGAGCTACGGGGAATGAGCAGTTCTTC.

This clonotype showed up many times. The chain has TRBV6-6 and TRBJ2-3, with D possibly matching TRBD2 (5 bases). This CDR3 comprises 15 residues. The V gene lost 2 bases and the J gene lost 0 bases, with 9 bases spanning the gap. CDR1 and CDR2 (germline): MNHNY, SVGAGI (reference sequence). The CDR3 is CASSYGGGSTDTQYF. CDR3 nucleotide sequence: TGTGCCAGCAGTTACGGCGGCGGGAGCACAGATACGCAGTATTTT.

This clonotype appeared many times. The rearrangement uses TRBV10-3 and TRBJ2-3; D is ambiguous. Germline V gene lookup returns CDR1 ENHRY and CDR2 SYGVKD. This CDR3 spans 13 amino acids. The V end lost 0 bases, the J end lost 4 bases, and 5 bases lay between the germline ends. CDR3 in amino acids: CAISESSPDTQYF. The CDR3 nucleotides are TGTGCCATCAGTGAGTCAAGTCCAGATACGCAGTATTTT.

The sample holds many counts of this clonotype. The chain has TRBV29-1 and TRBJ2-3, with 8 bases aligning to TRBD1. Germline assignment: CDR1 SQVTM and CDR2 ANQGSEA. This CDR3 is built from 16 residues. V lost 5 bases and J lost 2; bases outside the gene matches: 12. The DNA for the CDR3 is TGCAGCGTTAGACAGGGGCTCACCGGGATCACAGATACGCAGTATTTT. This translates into CSVRQGLTGITDTQYF.

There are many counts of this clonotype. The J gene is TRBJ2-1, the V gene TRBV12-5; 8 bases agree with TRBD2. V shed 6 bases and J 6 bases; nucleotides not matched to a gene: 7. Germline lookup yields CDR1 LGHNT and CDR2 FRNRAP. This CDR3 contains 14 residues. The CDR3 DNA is TGTGCTAGTGGCTCCTTAGCGGGGCCCAATGAGCAGTTCTTC. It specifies CASGSLAGPNEQFF.

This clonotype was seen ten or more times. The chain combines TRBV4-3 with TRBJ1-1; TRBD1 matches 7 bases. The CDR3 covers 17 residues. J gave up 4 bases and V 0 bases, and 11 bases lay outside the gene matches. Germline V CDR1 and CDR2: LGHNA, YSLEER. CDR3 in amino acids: CASSQEVGGRVGTEAFF. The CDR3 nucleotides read TGCGCCAGCAGCCAAGAGGTAGGGGGCAGGGTCGGCACTGAAGCTTTCTTT.

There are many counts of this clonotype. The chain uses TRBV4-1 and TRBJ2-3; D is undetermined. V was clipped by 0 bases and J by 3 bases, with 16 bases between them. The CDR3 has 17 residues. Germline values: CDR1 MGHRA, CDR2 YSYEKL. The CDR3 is CASSQESAAVSTDTQYF. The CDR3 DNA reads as TGCGCCAGCAGCCAAGAGTCCGCGGCAGTATCAACAGATACGCAGTATTTT.